This T cell receptor (beta chain) emerged from a study of blood T cell repertoires in COVID-19. For the study at large: Donors in the United States, Italy and Spain gave samples during acute or convalescent COVID-19.

In its sample, this clone was seen once. Method: immunoSEQ multiplex PCR; TCRdb's copy keeps in-frame clones and lacks some. The table shows about 160,000 clones, with 65% to 85% occurring only once. Germline CDR1 reads LNHDA; CDR2 reads SQIVND (reference sequence). V was clipped by 3 bases and J by 7 bases; unmatched bases: 7. The CDR3 has 15 residues. Sequencing used PBMCs or T cells enriched from blood (not recorded which). This sequence originates from a woman in her 40s with acute COVID-19. The chain joins TRBV19 to TRBJ2-1, with 9 bases that match TRBD2. Here the CDR3 reads CASSMSSGSRNEQFF. In DNA, the CDR3 is TGTGCCAGTAGTATGAGTAGCGGGAGTAGGAATGAGCAGTTCTTC.